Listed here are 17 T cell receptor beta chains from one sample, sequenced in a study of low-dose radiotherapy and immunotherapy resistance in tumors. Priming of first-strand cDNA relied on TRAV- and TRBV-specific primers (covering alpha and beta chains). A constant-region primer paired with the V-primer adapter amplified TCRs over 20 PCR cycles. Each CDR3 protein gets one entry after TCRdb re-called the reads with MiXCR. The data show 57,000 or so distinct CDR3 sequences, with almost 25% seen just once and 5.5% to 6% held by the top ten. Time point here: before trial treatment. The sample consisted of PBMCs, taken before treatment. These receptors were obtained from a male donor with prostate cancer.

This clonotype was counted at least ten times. CDR3 loop: CASSTGGNSPLHF. The CDR3 nucleotides are TGTGCCAGCAGCACAGGGGGCAATTCACCCCTCCACTTT. The chain joins TRBV7-9 to TRBJ1-6; 9 nucleotides match TRBD1. Unmatched junction bases numbered 0, after V lost 5 bases and J lost 7 bases. Germline CDR1 is SEHNR and CDR2 is FQNEAQ (reference sequence). The CDR3 has 13 residues.

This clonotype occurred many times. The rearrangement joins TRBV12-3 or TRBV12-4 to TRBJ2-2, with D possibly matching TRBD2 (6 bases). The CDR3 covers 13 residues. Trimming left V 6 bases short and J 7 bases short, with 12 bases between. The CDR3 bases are TGTGCCAGCAGCACCCGGGGAGGCGGGGAGCTGTTTTTT. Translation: CASSTRGGGELFF.

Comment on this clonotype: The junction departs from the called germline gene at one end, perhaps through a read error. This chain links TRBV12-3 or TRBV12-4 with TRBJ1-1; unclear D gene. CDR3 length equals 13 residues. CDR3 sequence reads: CASSVEPNTEAFF. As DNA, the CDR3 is TGCGCCAGCAGTGTGGAACCGAACACTGAAGCTTTCTTT.

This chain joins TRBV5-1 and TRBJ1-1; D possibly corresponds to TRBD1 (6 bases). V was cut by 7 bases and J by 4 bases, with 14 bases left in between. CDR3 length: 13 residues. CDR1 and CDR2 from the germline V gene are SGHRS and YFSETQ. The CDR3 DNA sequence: TGCGCCAGCCATAGGGAAGGGGGCACTGAAGCTTTCTTT. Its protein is CASHREGGTEAFF.

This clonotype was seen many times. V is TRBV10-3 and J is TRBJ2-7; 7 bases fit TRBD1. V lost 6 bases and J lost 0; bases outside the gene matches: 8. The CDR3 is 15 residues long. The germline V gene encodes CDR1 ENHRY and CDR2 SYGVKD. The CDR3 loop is CAISSPGQSSYEQYF. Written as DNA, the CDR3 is TGTGCCATCAGCTCCCCGGGACAGAGCTCCTACGAGCAGTACTTC.

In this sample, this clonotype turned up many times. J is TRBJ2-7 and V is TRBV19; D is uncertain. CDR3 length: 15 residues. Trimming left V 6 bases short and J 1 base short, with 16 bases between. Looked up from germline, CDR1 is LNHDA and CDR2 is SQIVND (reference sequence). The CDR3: CASSGPGRQSYEQYF. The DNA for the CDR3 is TGTGCCAGTAGCGGGCCTGGCCGCCAGTCCTACGAGCAGTACTTC.

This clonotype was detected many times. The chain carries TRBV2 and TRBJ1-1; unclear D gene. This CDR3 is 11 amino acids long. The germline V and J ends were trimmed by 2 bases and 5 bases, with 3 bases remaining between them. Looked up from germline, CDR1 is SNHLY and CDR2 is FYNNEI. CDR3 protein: CASSERTEAFF. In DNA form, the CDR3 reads TGTGCCAGCAGTGAAAGGACTGAAGCTTTCTTT.

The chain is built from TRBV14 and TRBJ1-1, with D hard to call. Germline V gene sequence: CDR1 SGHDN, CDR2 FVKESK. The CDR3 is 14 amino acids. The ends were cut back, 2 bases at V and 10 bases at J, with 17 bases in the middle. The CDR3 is CASSQLGRIVVAFF. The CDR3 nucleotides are TGTGCCAGCAGCCAACTTGGCAGGATCGTGGTAGCTTTCTTT.

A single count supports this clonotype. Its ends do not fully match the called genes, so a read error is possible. DNA of the CDR3: TGTGGCAGCACCGTCGGCCTCAGGAGCTCCTACAAGCAGTACTTC. The encoded protein is CGSTVGLRSSYKQYF. The chain joins TRBV6-6 to TRBJ2-7; D uncertain. This CDR3 has 15 residues. The germline V gene encodes CDR1 MNHNY and CDR2 SVGAGI (reference sequence).

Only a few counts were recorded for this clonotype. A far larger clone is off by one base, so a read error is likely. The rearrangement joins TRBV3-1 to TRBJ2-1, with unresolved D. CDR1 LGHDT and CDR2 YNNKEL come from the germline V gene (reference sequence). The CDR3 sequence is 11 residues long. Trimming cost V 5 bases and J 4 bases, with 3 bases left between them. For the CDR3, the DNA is TGTGCCAGCAGCTTGTACAATGAGCAGTTCTTC. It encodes CASSLYNEQFF.

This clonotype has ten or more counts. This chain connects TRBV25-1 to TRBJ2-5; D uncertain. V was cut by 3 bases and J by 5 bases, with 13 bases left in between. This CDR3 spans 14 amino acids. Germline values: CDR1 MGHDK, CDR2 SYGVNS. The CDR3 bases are TGTGCCAGCAGTGACCCGGCGATGGGGGAGACCCAGTACTTC. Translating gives CASSDPAMGETQYF. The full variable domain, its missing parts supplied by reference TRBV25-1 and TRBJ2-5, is EADIYQTPRYLVIGTGKKITLECSQTMGHDKMYWYQQDPGMELHLIHYSYGVNSTEKGDLSSESTVSRIRTEHFPLTLESARPSHTSQYLCASSDPAMGETQYFGPGTRLLVL.

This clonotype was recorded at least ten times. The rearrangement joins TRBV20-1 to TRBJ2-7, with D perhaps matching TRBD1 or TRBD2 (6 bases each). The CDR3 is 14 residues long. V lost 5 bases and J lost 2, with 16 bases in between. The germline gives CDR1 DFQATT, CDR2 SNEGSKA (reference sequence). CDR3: CSAEEGGHPYEQYF. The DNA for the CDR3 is TGCAGTGCTGAGGAGGGGGGTCACCCCTACGAGCAGTACTTC.

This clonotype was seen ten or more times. The CDR3 DNA follows: TGCGCCAGCAGTGAGGGTTGGAGCGTCTCCTACGAGCAGTACTTC. Residues: CASSEGWSVSYEQYF. This chain links TRBV10-2 with TRBJ2-7; D gene unclear. The germline V and J ends were trimmed by 2 bases and 0 bases, with 11 bases remaining between them. This CDR3 contains 15 residues. CDR1 WSHSY and CDR2 SAAADI come from the germline V gene.

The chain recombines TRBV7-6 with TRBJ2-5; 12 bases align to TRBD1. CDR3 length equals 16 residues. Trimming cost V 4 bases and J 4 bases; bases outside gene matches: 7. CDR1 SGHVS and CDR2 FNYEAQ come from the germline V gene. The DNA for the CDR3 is TGTGCCAGCAGCTCATCGGGGACAGGGGGCTCAGAGACCCAGTACTTC. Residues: CASSSSGTGGSETQYF. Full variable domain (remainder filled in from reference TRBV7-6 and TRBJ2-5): GAGVSQSPRYKVTKRGQDVALRCDPISGHVSLYWYRQALGQGPEFLTYFNYEAQQDKSGLPNDRFSAERPEGSISTLTIQRTEQRDSAMYRCASSSSGTGGSETQYFGPGTRLLVL.

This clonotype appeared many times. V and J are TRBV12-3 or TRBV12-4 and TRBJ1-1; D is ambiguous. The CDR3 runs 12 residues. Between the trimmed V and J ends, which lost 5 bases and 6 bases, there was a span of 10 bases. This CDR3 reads CASSKTIPEAFF. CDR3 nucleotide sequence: TGTGCCAGCAGTAAAACAATCCCTGAAGCTTTCTTT.

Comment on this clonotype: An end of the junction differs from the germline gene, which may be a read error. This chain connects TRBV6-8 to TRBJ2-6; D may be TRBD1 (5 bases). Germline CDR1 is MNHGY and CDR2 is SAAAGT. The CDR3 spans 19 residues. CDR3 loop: CASSYFPVPGAAGANVLTF. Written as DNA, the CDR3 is TGTGCCAGCAGTTACTTCCCGGTGCCAGGAGCAGCTGGGGCCAACGTCCTGACTTTT.

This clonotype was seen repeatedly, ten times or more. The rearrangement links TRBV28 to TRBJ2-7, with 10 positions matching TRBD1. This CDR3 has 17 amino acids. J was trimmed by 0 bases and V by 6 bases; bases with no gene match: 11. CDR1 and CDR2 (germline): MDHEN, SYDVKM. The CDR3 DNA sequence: TGTGCCAGCAGGAAAGGGACAGGGGCAGGGGGCTCCTACGAGCAGTACTTC. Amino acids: CASRKGTGAGGSYEQYF.